The source of this T cell receptor (beta chain) is a study of shared clonotypes between healthy human individuals. On the study more broadly: Donor ages ranged 18 to 49 years: two women, a few men.

Deep-level running was used for the assay. Profiling relied on immunoSEQ multiplex PCR, and the TCRdb table lists in-frame clones only, not all of them. The sample has roughly 700,000 clones; less than 85% are singletons. The specimen sequenced was memory CD4+ T cells sorted from blood. Subset specified: CD45RA-negative fraction. The source of this sequence is a woman in her twenties or thirties in good health.

CDR3 coding DNA: TGCGCCAGCAGCTATGGGGCAGGGGAGACCCAGTACTTC. Its protein is CASSYGAGETQYF. This chain uses TRBV5-1 with TRBJ2-5, with D possibly being TRBD1 (5 bases). The CDR3 contains 13 residues. From germline, CDR1 is SGHRS and CDR2 YFSETQ. With 3 bases removed from V and 5 bases from J, the gap between germline ends came to 11 bases.